The 23 T cell receptor beta chains presented below share a single source sample, sequenced in a study of response to subunit inactivated influenza vaccine. TCRdb re-analysed the RT-PCR reads in MiXCR, keeping a single row per CDR3 protein. The sample has roughly 650,000 distinct CDR3 sequences, about 15% seen once; the top ten hold 11%. The sequenced sample was PBMCs from blood, obtained less than 13 days after vaccination. These receptors originate from a man over 45 who received an inactivated influenza vaccine.

This clonotype was counted only a few times. The chain couples TRBV5-1 to TRBJ2-5; TRBD1 is a possible D gene (6 bases). The CDR3 sequence is 16 residues long. V was cut by 0 bases and J by 6 bases, with 18 bases left in between. From germline, CDR1 is SGHRS and CDR2 YFSETQ. Written as DNA, the CDR3 is TGCGCCAGCAGCTTGGGGTCAGGGGAAGGCGTCCAGACCCAGTACTTC. Its translation: CASSLGSGEGVQTQYF.

This chain uses TRBV11-2 with TRBJ2-7; 9 bases agree with TRBD2. The V segment lost 5 bases and the J segment 5 bases; nucleotides outside the gene matches: 19. Germline CDR1 is SGHAT and CDR2 is FQNNGV. This CDR3 contains 18 residues. Here the CDR3 reads CASSPLVSLTSGFHEQYF. The DNA of the CDR3 is TGTGCCAGCAGCCCCCTCGTTTCTTTGACTAGCGGTTTCCACGAGCAGTACTTC.

Ten or more counts support this clonotype. The chain recombines TRBV11-2 with TRBJ2-5, with 9 bases aligning to TRBD2. The CDR3 is 15 amino acids. With V trimmed by 5 bases and J by 1 base, 5 bases remained unmatched. The germline V gene encodes CDR1 SGHAT and CDR2 FQNNGV. CDR3 in amino acids: CASSPAGGVQETQYF. The CDR3 nucleotides read TGTGCCAGCAGCCCTGCGGGGGGGGTCCAAGAGACCCAGTACTTC.

V gene TRBV7-2 combines with J gene TRBJ2-1; unclear D gene. This CDR3 is built from 11 residues. CDR1 is SGHTA, CDR2 FQGNSA, per germline. V lost 1 base, J lost 9 bases, and 4 bases lay in between. CDR3 sequence (DNA): TGTGCCAGCAGCTTAGTCATTGAGCAGTTCTTC. This translates into CASSLVIEQFF.

This clonotype was seen only a few times. J is TRBJ1-2 and V is TRBV28; D might be TRBD1 (5 bases). V lost 1 base to trimming and J lost 7 bases, with 13 bases between them. Germline CDR1 reads MDHEN; CDR2 reads SYDVKM. There are 14 residues in the CDR3. The CDR3 spells CASSLFAGPAGYTF. The CDR3 coding sequence is TGTGCCAGCAGTTTATTTGCAGGGCCCGCTGGCTACACCTTC.

The sample holds many counts of this clonotype. J is TRBJ2-1 and V is TRBV7-2; tentative D call: TRBD1 (5 bases). The germline V and J ends were trimmed by 1 base and 8 bases, with 15 bases remaining between them. Germline assignment: CDR1 SGHTA and CDR2 FQGNSA. This CDR3 has 15 residues. CDR3 protein: CASSLDSSGYDEQFF. DNA for the CDR3: TGTGCCAGCAGCTTAGACTCGTCAGGGTATGATGAGCAGTTCTTC.

The V and J genes are TRBV10-3 and TRBJ1-1; perhaps TRBD1 as D (6 bases). Germline assignment: CDR1 ENHRY and CDR2 SYGVKD. Deletions cut 3 bases from V and 6 bases from J, with 17 bases between. CDR3 size: 15 residues. CDR3 amino acids: CAISEAVQGRAEAFF. The DNA of the CDR3 is TGTGCCATCAGTGAAGCTGTTCAGGGGAGGGCTGAAGCTTTCTTT.

This chain's CDR3 is CASSPVPQLPTYNEQFF. CDR3 coding DNA: TGTGCCAGCAGCCCGGTACCTCAACTTCCTACTTACAATGAGCAGTTCTTC. The chain is built from TRBV7-9 and TRBJ2-1; D is undetermined. Germline CDR1 is SEHNR and CDR2 is FQNEAQ (reference sequence). V was shortened by 5 bases and J by 4 bases, with 21 bases between the two germline ends. The CDR3 length is 17 residues. The entire variable domain, with the rest obtained from reference TRBV7-9 and TRBJ2-1, is as follows: DTGVSQNPRHKITKRGQNVTFRCDPISEHNRLYWYRQTLGQGPEFLTYFQNEAQLEKSRLLSDRFSAERPKGSFSTLEIQRTEQGDSAMYLCASSPVPQLPTYNEQFFGPGTRLTVL.

The genes are TRBV9 and TRBJ2-7; 9 bases align to TRBD1. CDR1 and CDR2 (germline): SGDLS, YYNGEE. The CDR3 totals 14 residues. Unmatched junction bases numbered 6, after V lost 2 bases and J lost 6 bases. Here the CDR3 DNA reads TGTGCCAGCAGCGTGGACAGGGGAAAGGGCGAGCAGTACTTC. Translation: CASSVDRGKGEQYF.

The rearrangement joins TRBV7-9 to TRBJ2-5, with D possibly matching TRBD1 (6 bases). The CDR3 contains 14 residues. V was shortened by 5 bases and J by 2 bases, with 12 bases between the two germline ends. In germline, CDR1 is SEHNR, CDR2 FQNEAQ (reference sequence). Here the CDR3 reads CASSHMGAQETQYF. The CDR3 coding sequence is TGTGCCAGCAGCCACATGGGGGCACAAGAGACCCAGTACTTC.

This rearrangement joins TRBV11-2 to TRBJ2-5; D remains ambiguous. This CDR3 is 14 amino acids long. Germline V gene data show CDR1 as SGHAT and CDR2 as FQNNGV. Trimming shortened V by 6 bases and J by 4 bases, and 15 bases separated the two germline ends. CDR3 protein: CASSRRPEPETQYF. The DNA of the CDR3 is TGTGCCAGCAGTCGTCGCCCGGAGCCAGAGACCCAGTACTTC.

This clonotype was detected only a few times. The chain couples TRBV30 to TRBJ1-1; D unclear. V was clipped by 5 bases and J by 6 bases, with 16 bases between them. CDR3 length: 13 residues. Germline lookup yields CDR1 GTSNPN and CDR2 SVGIG (reference sequence). The CDR3 DNA sequence: TGTGCCTGGCAACGACCGGCCCTCGCTGAAGCTTTCTTT. Amino acids: CAWQRPALAEAFF.

V usage is TRBV7-2 and J usage is TRBJ2-7; 7 bases fit TRBD1. The V gene end was trimmed by 5 bases and the J gene end by 2 bases; junction bases not matched to a gene: 9. CDR3 size: 15 residues. Per the germline V gene, CDR1 is SGHTA and CDR2 is FQGNSA. The CDR3 region is CASSRTGALTYEQYF. The CDR3, as DNA: TGTGCCAGCAGCAGAACAGGGGCCCTAACCTACGAGCAGTACTTC.

On this clonotype itself: It is unclear where the CDR3 begins or ends on the DNA, so no DNA is shown, and the CDR3 is as TCRdb lists it. The gene calls are TRBV12-3 or TRBV12-4 and TRBJ2-7; no DNA check was done on the table's D call, TRBD2. Including both end residues, the CDR3 is 15 amino acids long. The CDR3 protein is CASSTSGTSGNEQYF.

This clonotype was detected ten times or more. This chain links TRBV20-1 with TRBJ2-1, with 8 bases that match TRBD2. The V gene end was trimmed by 3 bases and the J gene end by 6 bases; junction bases not matched to a gene: 7. CDR1 and CDR2 from the germline V gene are DFQATT and SNEGSKA (reference sequence). The CDR3 is 14 amino acids. The CDR3 DNA follows: TGCAGTGCTAGTAGAAGCGGGAGCAGCAATGAGCAGTTCTTC. Its protein product is CSASRSGSSNEQFF.

This clonotype was observed many times. This chain connects TRBV5-1 to TRBJ2-7; 7 nucleotides line up with TRBD1. There are 13 residues in the CDR3. The germline V gene has CDR1 SGHRS and CDR2 YFSETQ. V lost 8 bases to trimming and J lost 2 bases; unmatched junction nucleotides: 7. The chain's CDR3 is CASYRDSTYEQYF. The CDR3 bases are TGCGCCAGTTACCGGGACAGCACCTACGAGCAGTACTTC. Full variable domain (rest looked up from reference TRBV5-1 and TRBJ2-7): KAGVTQTPRYLIKTRGQQVTLSCSPISGHRSVSWYQQTPGQGLQFLFEYFSETQRNKGNFPGRFSGRQFSNSRSEMNVSTLELGDSALYLCASYRDSTYEQYFGPGTRLTVT.

The CDR3 DNA follows: TGTGCCAGCGCTGAGGTGGGACTAGCGGGAAGCCCAAAGTACTTC. It translates to CASAEVGLAGSPKYF. The J gene is TRBJ2-7, the V gene TRBV6-2 or TRBV6-3; 13 nucleotides match TRBD2. Germline loops: CDR1 MNHEY, CDR2 SVGEGT. CDR3 length: 15 residues. V dropped 8 bases and J dropped 11; count of bases not matched to a gene: 15.

The V call is TRBV5-1, the J call TRBJ2-7, with D possibly being TRBD1 (5 bases). Per the germline V gene, CDR1 is SGHRS and CDR2 is YFSETQ. This CDR3 is 16 amino acids long. The ends were cut back, 0 bases at V and 0 bases at J, with 13 bases in the middle. CDR3 sequence: CASSLGLSRASYEQYF. The CDR3 DNA follows: TGCGCCAGCAGCTTGGGTCTTAGCAGGGCCTCCTACGAGCAGTACTTC.

This clonotype was counted between two and nine times. The J gene is TRBJ2-7, the V gene TRBV7-6; D is perhaps TRBD2 (5 bases). CDR3 length equals 16 residues. Trimming removed 4 bases at V and 4 bases at J, with 20 bases between. Germline loops: CDR1 SGHVS, CDR2 FNYEAQ. The CDR3 nucleotides are TGTGCCAGCAGCTCTCACCCGGGAACCCCTTTTTACGAGCAGTACTTC. Translating gives CASSSHPGTPFYEQYF.

This chain connects TRBV11-3 to TRBJ2-1; 10 nucleotides align to TRBD2. The CDR3 consists of 16 residues. V was pared by 9 bases and J by 6 bases, with 14 bases of the junction left unmatched. Looked up from germline, CDR1 is SGHNT and CDR2 is YENEEA. The CDR3 nucleotides are TGTGCCAGTCCAAGCGGGGGGGGGGTGCGTGGCAATGAGCAGTTCTTC. This sequence encodes CASPSGGGVRGNEQFF.

This clonotype was counted only a few times. The chain uses TRBV2 and TRBJ2-3; 7 bases are shared with TRBD1. The J segment lost 2 bases and the V segment lost 6 bases, leaving 8 bases of the junction unmatched. Germline lookup yields CDR1 SNHLY and CDR2 FYNNEI. CDR3 length: 15 amino acids. CDR3 bases: TGTGCCAGCAGGCAACAGGGGCTTCTCACAGATACGCAGTATTTT. Its translation: CASRQQGLLTDTQYF.

This clonotype appeared many times. The V gene is TRBV7-9, the J gene TRBJ1-3; D call uncertain. V lost 2 bases and J lost 3, with 11 bases in between. Germline V gene data show CDR1 as SEHNR and CDR2 as FQNEAQ (reference sequence). The CDR3 has 15 residues. CDR3 DNA: TGTGCCAGCAGCTTACAGTCTGTAGTTGGAAACACCATATATTTT. Translated, it gives CASSLQSVVGNTIYF.

This chain links TRBV5-1 with TRBJ2-5, with D uncertain. The CDR3 extends over 15 amino acids. CDR1 is SGHRS and CDR2 is YFSETQ in the germline V gene. V was shortened by 3 bases and J by 1 base, with 13 bases between the two germline ends. CDR3 amino acids: CASSSAVGSQETQYF. As DNA, the CDR3 is TGCGCCAGCAGCTCGGCGGTGGGCAGCCAAGAGACCCAGTACTTC.